The 3 T cell receptor beta chains below all came from one sample that was sequenced in a study of blood T cell repertoires in COVID-19. The table came from immunoSEQ multiplex PCR; TCRdb's copy has only in-frame clones and leaves some out. The sample shows about 160,000 clones, roughly 93% of them seen only once. The sequenced sample consisted of peripheral blood. The source is a woman aged 45-59 years with acute or convalescent COVID-19.

V gene TRBV3-1 (or the pseudogene TRBV3-2) combines with J gene TRBJ2-3; 8 bases map to TRBD2. Per germline, CDR1 LGHDT and CDR2 YNNKEL (reference sequence). This CDR3 is 18 amino acids long. After removal of 4 bases from V and 3 bases from J, the junction contained 15 bases not matched to a gene. CDR3 sequence: CASSLKASGGLWTDTQYF. In nucleotides, the CDR3 is TGTGCCAGCAGCCTTAAAGCGTCGGGGGGGCTTTGGACAGATACGCAGTATTTT.

The chain uses TRBV6-1 and TRBJ2-1; D unclear. In germline, CDR1 is MNHNS, CDR2 SASEGT. V lost 2 bases and J 5 bases, leaving 13 bases between the germline ends. This CDR3 is built from 15 residues. CDR3 amino acids: CASSELWAGHNEQFF. DNA of the CDR3: TGTGCCAGCAGTGAATTGTGGGCAGGCCACAATGAGCAGTTCTTC.

This chain links TRBV19 with TRBJ1-5, with TRBD1 identical over 7 bases. This CDR3 has 15 amino acids. The germline V gene encodes CDR1 LNHDA and CDR2 SQIVND (reference sequence). With 5 bases clipped from V and 5 bases from J, the junction kept 9 bases outside the gene matches. The CDR3 spells CASSPDREPDQPQHF. The CDR3, as DNA: TGTGCCAGTAGTCCCGACAGGGAGCCGGATCAGCCCCAGCATTTT.